This is a list of T cell receptor beta chains from one sample in a study of PD-1 blockade in classical Hodgkin lymphoma. Sequencing used immunoSEQ multiplex PCR; TCRdb keeps in-frame clones, though not all of them. In the table there are 25,000 to 30,000 clones, around 80% of which are singletons. The material sequenced was peripheral blood mononuclear cells (PBMCs), taken before the second cycle of nivolumab. These receptors came from a human donor with classical Hodgkin lymphoma. Each CDR3 is given with its conserved first and last residue. A D gene is named only where the DNA matches it firmly. The size entry is marked missing in some rows and otherwise reads once, few, many or a size class.

d_gene: .
j_gene: TRBJ1-4
abundance: .
v_gene: TRBV28
CDR3aa: CASSLREGEKLFF
CDR3nt: TGTGCCAGCAGTTTGAGGGAGGGTGAAAAACTGTTTTTT

d_gene: .
j_gene: TRBJ2-1
abundance: .
v_gene: TRBV7-6
CDR3aa: CASSDYRVEQFF
CDR3nt: TGTGCCAGCAGCGATTACAGGGTAGAGCAGTTCTTC

d_gene: TRBD1
j_gene: TRBJ2-2
abundance: few
v_gene: TRBV6-4
CDR3aa: CASSPGTGSANTGELFF
CDR3nt: TGTGCCAGCAGCCCCGGGACAGGAAGTGCGAACACCGGGGAGCTGTTTTTT

d_gene: .
j_gene: TRBJ1-1
abundance: .
v_gene: TRBV9
CDR3aa: CASSVDERNTEAFF
CDR3nt: TGTGCCAGCAGCGTAGATGAGCGGAACACTGAAGCTTTCTTT

d_gene: TRBD2
j_gene: TRBJ2-2
abundance: .
v_gene: TRBV14
CDR3aa: CASSPRRLAGGFGGELFF
CDR3nt: TGTGCCAGCAGCCCACGACGACTAGCGGGGGGATTCGGCGGGGAGCTGTTTTTT

d_gene: .
j_gene: TRBJ1-5
abundance: .
v_gene: TRBV7-2
CDR3aa: CASSSTGTRNQPQHF
CDR3nt: TGTGCCAGCAGCTCCACCGGGACACGGAATCAGCCCCAGCATTTT

d_gene: .
j_gene: TRBJ2-4
abundance: .
v_gene: TRBV7-9
CDR3aa: CASSPVGDLAQYF
CDR3nt: TGTGCCAGCAGCCCCGTAGGGGATTTAGCCCAGTACTTC

d_gene: TRBD1
j_gene: TRBJ2-7
abundance: .
v_gene: TRBV28
CDR3aa: CASSLGQGRREQYF
CDR3nt: TGTGCCAGCAGTTTGGGACAGGGTCGGCGCGAGCAGTACTTC

d_gene: TRBD1
j_gene: TRBJ1-4
abundance: .
v_gene: TRBV28
CDR3aa: CASSPLIDRDNEKLFF
CDR3nt: TGTGCCAGCAGTCCCCTTATTGACAGGGATAATGAAAAACTGTTTTTT

d_gene: .
j_gene: TRBJ2-3
abundance: .
v_gene: TRBV18
CDR3aa: CASSLPDDTQYF
CDR3nt: TGTGCCAGCTCACTGCCTGATGATACGCAGTATTTT

d_gene: TRBD2
j_gene: TRBJ2-2
abundance: .
v_gene: TRBV11-2
CDR3aa: CASSLDIRGGSGELFF
CDR3nt: TGTGCCAGCAGCTTAGATATAAGGGGAGGGTCCGGGGAGCTGTTTTTT

d_gene: .
j_gene: TRBJ2-1
abundance: .
v_gene: TRBV11-3
CDR3aa: CASSLERAGYNEQFF
CDR3nt: TGTGCCAGCAGCTTAGAGAGGGCGGGTTACAATGAGCAGTTCTTC

d_gene: .
j_gene: TRBJ1-6
abundance: .
v_gene: TRBV27
CDR3aa: CASSGYYNSPLHF
CDR3nt: TGTGCCAGCTCAGGGTACTATAATTCACCCCTCCACTTT

d_gene: .
j_gene: TRBJ2-1
abundance: .
v_gene: TRBV6-1
CDR3aa: CAIKETGVREQFF
CDR3nt: TGTGCCATAAAGGAAACCGGGGTTCGGGAGCAGTTCTTC

d_gene: .
j_gene: TRBJ1-5
abundance: .
v_gene: TRBV4-1
CDR3aa: CASSRDTGGQPQHF
CDR3nt: TGCGCCAGCAGCCGAGACACGGGCGGTCAGCCCCAGCATTTT

d_gene: .
j_gene: TRBJ2-7
abundance: .
v_gene: TRBV19
CDR3aa: CASSMWGRSYEQYF
CDR3nt: TGTGCCAGTAGTATGTGGGGCCGCTCCTACGAGCAGTACTTC

d_gene: .
j_gene: TRBJ2-7
abundance: .
v_gene: TRBV18
CDR3aa: CASSPGGYEQYF
CDR3nt: TGTGCCAGCTCCCCTGGGGGCTACGAGCAGTACTTC

d_gene: .
j_gene: TRBJ1-3
abundance: .
v_gene: TRBV6-1
CDR3aa: CASSEAVGARGNTIYF
CDR3nt: TGTGCCAGCAGTGAAGCCGTCGGGGCACGAGGAAACACCATATATTTT

d_gene: TRBD1
j_gene: TRBJ2-7
abundance: .
v_gene: TRBV6-5
CDR3aa: CASSYPGGSYEQYF
CDR3nt: TGTGCCAGCAGTTACCCAGGGGGTTCCTACGAGCAGTACTTC

d_gene: TRBD1
j_gene: TRBJ1-1
abundance: .
v_gene: TRBV7-9
CDR3aa: CASSIRTGLNTEAFF
CDR3nt: TGTGCCAGCAGCATCCGGACAGGCTTGAACACTGAAGCTTTCTTT

d_gene: TRBD2
j_gene: TRBJ2-1
abundance: .
v_gene: TRBV4-3
CDR3aa: CASSQAAGDYNEQFF
CDR3nt: TGCGCCAGCAGCCAAGCAGCGGGGGACTACAATGAGCAGTTCTTC

d_gene: TRBD1
j_gene: TRBJ1-2
abundance: .
v_gene: TRBV7-2
CDR3aa: CASRSGVDRGSNYGYTF
CDR3nt: TGTGCCAGCAGGTCAGGAGTGGACAGGGGTTCGAACTATGGCTACACCTTC

d_gene: TRBD2
j_gene: TRBJ2-1
abundance: .
v_gene: TRBV4-1
CDR3aa: CASSQGGREFF
CDR3nt: TGCGCCAGCAGCCAAGGGGGGAGGGAGTTCTTC

d_gene: TRBD1
j_gene: TRBJ2-1
abundance: .
v_gene: TRBV6-4
CDR3aa: CASSDAGGSYNEQFF
CDR3nt: TGTGCCAGCAGTGACGCAGGGGGCTCCTACAATGAGCAGTTCTTC

d_gene: .
j_gene: TRBJ2-7
abundance: once
v_gene: TRBV5-1
CDR3aa: CASSLYDGGGGYEQYF
CDR3nt: TGCGCCAGCAGCTTGTATGACGGAGGGGGTGGGTACGAGCAGTACTTC

d_gene: .
j_gene: TRBJ1-5
abundance: medium-sized
v_gene: TRBV28
CDR3aa: CASSFGGSNQPQHF
CDR3nt: TGTGCCAGCAGTTTCGGCGGGAGCAATCAGCCCCAGCATTTT

d_gene: .
j_gene: TRBJ2-1
abundance: .
v_gene: TRBV7-3
CDR3aa: CASSGSLGGSYNEQFF
CDR3nt: TGTGCCAGCAGCGGGTCTCTCGGGGGTTCTTACAATGAGCAGTTCTTC

d_gene: TRBD2
j_gene: TRBJ2-1
abundance: .
v_gene: TRBV4-1
CDR3aa: CASSQDHSGSEQFF
CDR3nt: TGCGCCAGCAGCCAAGATCATAGCGGGAGTGAGCAGTTCTTC

d_gene: .
j_gene: TRBJ2-5
abundance: .
v_gene: TRBV9
CDR3aa: CASSVGSARGTETQYF
CDR3nt: TGTGCCAGCAGCGTAGGGTCTGCCAGGGGTACAGAGACCCAGTACTTC

d_gene: .
j_gene: TRBJ1-6
abundance: .
v_gene: TRBV7-2
CDR3aa: CASSPQGRDHSPLHF
CDR3nt: TGTGCCAGCAGCCCACAGGGTCGGGACCATTCACCCCTCCACTTT

d_gene: .
j_gene: TRBJ2-5
abundance: .
v_gene: TRBV27
CDR3aa: CASRPGQAGETQYF
CDR3nt: TGTGCCAGCAGGCCGGGACAAGCAGGAGAGACCCAGTACTTC

d_gene: TRBD2
j_gene: TRBJ2-7
abundance: .
v_gene: TRBV9
CDR3aa: CASSPGLADSYEQYF
CDR3nt: TGTGCCAGCAGCCCAGGACTAGCGGACTCCTACGAGCAGTACTTC

d_gene: .
j_gene: TRBJ2-1
abundance: .
v_gene: TRBV5-1
CDR3aa: CASSFPAADVPARRYNEQFF
CDR3nt: TGCGCCAGCAGCTTCCCGGCCGCAGACGTACCGGCCAGAAGGTACAATGAGCAGTTCTTC

d_gene: .
j_gene: TRBJ2-5
abundance: .
v_gene: TRBV18
CDR3aa: CASSPGIEETQYF
CDR3nt: TGTGCCAGCTCACCCGGGATCGAAGAGACCCAGTACTTC

d_gene: TRBD1
j_gene: TRBJ1-1
abundance: .
v_gene: TRBV4-1
CDR3aa: CASSQDPRDRGNMNTEAFF
CDR3nt: TGCGCCAGCAGCCAAGATCCCCGGGACAGGGGTAACATGAACACTGAAGCTTTCTTT

d_gene: .
j_gene: TRBJ2-7
abundance: .
v_gene: TRBV7-9
CDR3aa: CASSPSARSDEQYF
CDR3nt: TGTGCCAGCAGCCCCTCTGCCCGTTCGGACGAGCAGTACTTC

d_gene: .
j_gene: TRBJ2-3
abundance: .
v_gene: TRBV9
CDR3aa: CASSVYIATDTQYF
CDR3nt: TGTGCCAGCAGCGTGTATATAGCAACAGATACGCAGTATTTT

d_gene: .
j_gene: TRBJ1-1
abundance: few
v_gene: TRBV5-5
CDR3aa: CASSLGMNTEAFF
CDR3nt: TGTGCCAGCAGCTTAGGGATGAACACTGAAGCTTTCTTT

d_gene: TRBD2
j_gene: TRBJ2-3
abundance: .
v_gene: TRBV7-9
CDR3aa: CASSLGAGDSTDTQYF
CDR3nt: TGTGCCAGCAGCTTAGGGGCGGGGGACAGCACAGATACGCAGTATTTT

d_gene: .
j_gene: TRBJ2-7
abundance: .
v_gene: TRBV4-1
CDR3aa: CASSQDYDLPIYEQYF
CDR3nt: TGCGCCAGCAGCCAAGATTACGACCTCCCCATCTACGAGCAGTACTTC

d_gene: TRBD1
j_gene: TRBJ1-6
abundance: .
v_gene: TRBV28
CDR3aa: CASSTGGARSPLHF
CDR3nt: TGTGCCAGCAGCACAGGGGGCGCTAGATCACCCCTCCACTTT

d_gene: .
j_gene: TRBJ2-5
abundance: .
v_gene: TRBV7-7
CDR3aa: CASSREVGETQYF
CDR3nt: TGTGCTAGCAGCCGAGAAGTGGGCGAGACCCAGTACTTC

d_gene: .
j_gene: TRBJ1-1
abundance: .
v_gene: TRBV30
CDR3aa: CAWSSWPQGEAFF
CDR3nt: TGTGCCTGGAGTAGTTGGCCCCAGGGTGAAGCTTTCTTT

d_gene: .
j_gene: TRBJ2-7
abundance: few
v_gene: TRBV21-1
CDR3aa: CASSKGGTGAHEQYF
CDR3nt: TGTGCCAGCAGCAAAGGGGGGACAGGGGCCCACGAGCAGTACTTC

d_gene: TRBD2
j_gene: TRBJ2-1
abundance: once
v_gene: TRBV10-3
CDR3aa: CAAHSGSSYNEQFF
CDR3nt: TGTGCCGCCCATAGCGGGAGCTCCTACAATGAGCAGTTCTTC

d_gene: .
j_gene: TRBJ1-5
abundance: .
v_gene: TRBV2
CDR3aa: CASSVSRGSNQPQHF
CDR3nt: TGTGCCAGCAGTGTCTCAAGGGGGTCGAATCAGCCCCAGCATTTT